Listed here are 20 T cell receptor beta chains from one sample, sequenced in a study of blood T cell repertoires in COVID-19. Data came from immunoSEQ multiplex PCR; TCRdb stores just in-frame clones and leaves some out. The sample holds 380,000 or so clones, approximately 88% seen once. The source material was peripheral blood. All receptors come from a man aged 40-55 years with acute or convalescent COVID-19.

This clone was observed a few times. This chain links TRBV19 with TRBJ2-1, with D possibly TRBD2 on 6 matching bases. The ends were cut back, 0 bases at V and 1 base at J, with 19 bases in the middle. CDR1 is LNHDA, CDR2 SQIVND, per germline (reference sequence). CDR3 size: 19 residues. CDR3 nucleotide sequence: TGTGCCAGTAGTATAGACGGAGGTCCGGGACTCGTGTCCTACAATGAGCAGTTCTTC. This gives the protein CASSIDGGPGLVSYNEQFF.

The CDR3 sequence is CASSRTRESVYEQYF. CDR3 bases: TGTGCCAGCAGCCGCACCCGGGAGAGTGTCTACGAGCAGTACTTC. V usage is TRBV7-3 and J usage is TRBJ2-7, with D possibly being TRBD2 (6 bases). With 5 bases removed from V and 3 bases from J, the gap between germline ends came to 17 bases. This CDR3 comprises 15 residues. Germline CDR1 SGHTA, CDR2 FQGTGA.

The CDR3 protein is CASSFQAGSTDTQYF. Here the CDR3 DNA reads TGTGCCAGCAGCTTTCAAGCGGGGAGCACAGATACGCAGTATTTT. The V and J genes are TRBV14 and TRBJ2-3; the match to TRBD2 covers 7 bases. This CDR3 is built from 15 residues. Germline V gives CDR1 SGHDN, CDR2 FVKESK. Trimming removed 5 bases from V and 0 bases from J; junction bases left unmatched: 5.

The V and J genes are TRBV6-5 and TRBJ2-6; maybe TRBD1 (5 bases). With 6 bases removed from V and 0 bases from J, the gap between germline ends came to 9 bases. The CDR3 contains 15 residues. Germline CDR1 and CDR2: MNHEY and SVGAGI. The CDR3, as DNA: TGTGCCAGCAGCTCCGGACACTCTGGGGCCAACGTCCTGACTTTC. Encoded protein: CASSSGHSGANVLTF.

The CDR3 coding sequence is TGTGCCAGCAGCCGCCGCGACAGGTCCTACGAGCAGTACTTC. The encoded protein is CASSRRDRSYEQYF. The chain uses TRBV3-1 (or the pseudogene TRBV3-2) and TRBJ2-7; D might be TRBD1 (6 bases). The CDR3 loop spans 14 amino acids. Germline CDR1 is LGHDT and CDR2 is YNNKEL (reference sequence). V was trimmed by 4 bases and J by 1 base, leaving 11 bases between them.

V is TRBV4-1 and J is TRBJ1-2; D may be TRBD1 (6 bases). CDR3 length equals 17 residues. Per germline, CDR1 MGHRA and CDR2 YSYEKL. The germline V and J ends were trimmed by 4 bases and 6 bases, with 24 bases remaining between them. DNA for the CDR3: TGCGCCAGCAGCCCCTTTGACAGGTCTTCTCAGACGAATGGCTACACCTTC. Its protein product is CASSPFDRSSQTNGYTF.

This sequence joins TRBV7-2 and TRBJ1-1, with no clear D. CDR3 length equals 13 residues. CDR1 and CDR2 (germline): SGHTA, FQGNSA. V lost 6 bases and J lost 5, with 13 bases in between. CDR3 DNA: TGTGCCAGCAGTTGGACGGGAGGGACTGAAGCTTTCTTT. It translates to CASSWTGGTEAFF.

This chain links TRBV6-1 with TRBJ1-2, with 9 bases identical to TRBD1. J was trimmed by 8 bases and V by 3 bases; bases with no gene match: 7. From germline, CDR1 is MNHNS and CDR2 SASEGT. CDR3 length: 14 amino acids. The CDR3 reads CASSDPNRGRGYTF. The CDR3 DNA is TGTGCCAGCAGTGACCCCAACAGGGGGCGAGGCTACACCTTC.

The rearrangement links TRBV9 to TRBJ2-1; 7 positions agree with TRBD1. The CDR3 extends over 15 amino acids. Per germline, CDR1 SGDLS and CDR2 YYNGEE. The V and J ends lost 4 bases and 6 bases, in that order; junction bases with no gene match: 10. The CDR3 loop is CASSQDRVGGNEQFF. In DNA, the CDR3 is TGTGCCAGCAGCCAAGACAGGGTTGGGGGCAATGAGCAGTTCTTC.

The rearrangement links TRBV7-3 to TRBJ1-1, with 11 bases lining up with TRBD1. Germline trimming cut 5 bases from V and 6 bases from J; bases unmatched to any gene: 8. Germline values: CDR1 SGHTA, CDR2 FQGTGA. The CDR3 has 15 amino acids. The CDR3 sequence: CASSTRTGGRSEAFF. The CDR3 region has the DNA TGTGCCAGCAGCACCCGGACAGGGGGCCGGTCTGAAGCTTTCTTT.

The chain uses TRBV9 and TRBJ1-1, with D possibly TRBD1 on 5 matching bases. CDR3 size: 13 residues. From germline, CDR1 is SGDLS and CDR2 YYNGEE. Deletions cut 0 bases from V and 6 bases from J, with 9 bases between. The CDR3 DNA sequence: TGTGCCAGCAGCGTAGACTCAGGGTCTGAAGCTTTCTTT. Translation: CASSVDSGSEAFF.

The V call is TRBV6-6, the J call TRBJ2-5; 9 nucleotides agree with TRBD1. This CDR3 has 15 amino acids. With V trimmed by 4 bases and J by 4 bases, 7 bases remained unmatched. The germline gives CDR1 MNHNY, CDR2 SVGAGI (reference sequence). This CDR3 reads CASSSLGQGTETQYF. The CDR3 bases are TGTGCCAGCAGTTCTCTAGGACAGGGGACAGAGACCCAGTACTTC.

This clone was seen a handful of times. The genes are TRBV27 and TRBJ1-2, with TRBD1 matching over 9 bases. The CDR3 is 15 amino acids. The junction had 9 bases not matched to a gene; V was cut back by 6 bases and J by 4 bases. Germline CDR1 is MNHEY and CDR2 is SMNVEV (reference sequence). DNA for the CDR3: TGTGCCAGCAGCCGGGACAGGGACGTCCCCTATGGCTACACCTTC. This encodes CASSRDRDVPYGYTF.

J is TRBJ1-6 and V is TRBV9, with a tentative D call TRBD1 (5 bases). Trimming left V 0 bases short and J 4 bases short, with 17 bases between. The CDR3 runs to 18 residues. Germline CDR1 is SGDLS and CDR2 is YYNGEE. CDR3 loop: CASSVDPGLGAYNSPLHF. The CDR3 DNA reads as TGTGCCAGCAGCGTAGATCCAGGCCTTGGGGCTTATAATTCACCCCTCCACTTT.

The chain has TRBV5-6 and TRBJ1-6, with unresolved D. The CDR3 sequence is 12 residues long. The germline V and J ends were trimmed by 2 bases and 6 bases, with 3 bases remaining between them. CDR1 is SGHDT, CDR2 YYEEEE, per germline. CDR3 protein: CASSFSNSPLHF. CDR3 DNA: TGTGCCAGCAGCTTCAGTAATTCACCCCTCCACTTT.

The rearrangement joins TRBV7-9 to TRBJ2-1, with TRBD2 as a possible D gene (6 bases). Germline V gene sequence: CDR1 SEHNR, CDR2 FQNEAQ (reference sequence). This CDR3 has 13 residues. The V end was cut by 5 bases, the J end by 7 bases, with 12 bases between. The CDR3: CASSPSGGNEQFF. The CDR3 DNA is TGTGCCAGCAGCCCCTCCGGAGGGAATGAGCAGTTCTTC.

DNA for the CDR3: TGTGCCAGCAGGACGGACAGGGTAAAAAGTACCGGGGAGCTGTTTTTT. This sequence encodes CASRTDRVKSTGELFF. V and J are TRBV28 and TRBJ2-2; 8 bases are shared with TRBD1. Trimming removed 6 bases from V and 5 bases from J; junction bases left unmatched: 11. Germline CDR1 reads MDHEN; CDR2 reads SYDVKM. This CDR3 has 16 residues.

This chain joins TRBV2 and TRBJ2-7; D remains unclear. CDR1 SNHLY and CDR2 FYNNEI come from the germline V gene. The length of the CDR3 is 13 residues. Trimming removed 8 bases at V and 0 bases at J, with 11 bases between. CDR3 DNA: TGTGCCAGCCTACCCATTCTCTCCTACGAGCAGTACTTC. This gives the protein CASLPILSYEQYF.

The chain couples TRBV9 to TRBJ2-1; 9 nucleotides align to TRBD1. The ends lost 4 bases at V and 5 bases at J; junction bases unmatched: 10. This CDR3 spans 16 amino acids. Germline V lookup: CDR1 SGDLS, CDR2 YYNGEE. CDR3 bases: TGTGCCAGCAGCAAATCCGGGACAGGGATCCACAATGAGCAGTTCTTC. This translates into CASSKSGTGIHNEQFF. Full variable domain (missing parts from reference TRBV9 and TRBJ2-1): DSGVTQTPKHLITATGQRVTLRCSPRSGDLSVYWYQQSLDQGLQFLIQYYNGEERAKGNILERFSAQQFPDLHSELNLSSLELGDSALYFCASSKSGTGIHNEQFFGPGTRLTVL.

This chain connects TRBV18 to TRBJ2-7; 9 bases line up with TRBD1. This CDR3 spans 15 amino acids. With 4 bases clipped from V and 4 bases from J, the junction kept 8 bases outside the gene matches. Germline V gives CDR1 KGHSH, CDR2 LQKENI. The CDR3 sequence: CASSLQGAKLYEQYF. The CDR3 DNA sequence: TGTGCCAGCTCACTACAGGGGGCTAAATTGTACGAGCAGTACTTC.